These 22 T cell receptor beta chains were sequenced from one sample in a study of shared clonotypes between healthy human individuals. Data came from immunoSEQ multiplex PCR; TCRdb stores just in-frame clones and leaves some out. The table lists roughly 1,100,000 clones, approximately 76% of them singletons. The sequencing input was memory CD4+ T cells sorted from blood. The subset: CD45RA-negative fraction. The receptor set was obtained from a man between 18 and 29 years old in good health.

CDR3: CSASPGDGYTF. The CDR3 DNA sequence: TGCAGTGCTAGCCCTGGAGATGGCTACACCTTC. The chain joins TRBV20-1 to TRBJ1-2; D gene uncertain. V was shortened by 3 bases and J by 6 bases, with 8 bases between the two germline ends. This CDR3 is built from 11 residues. Germline V gene lookup returns CDR1 DFQATT and CDR2 SNEGSKA (reference sequence).

The chain carries TRBV19 and TRBJ1-2, with D perhaps TRBD1 (6 bases). Germline CDR1 is LNHDA and CDR2 is SQIVND (reference sequence). Trimming removed 6 bases at V and 2 bases at J, with 19 bases between. The CDR3 length is 16 residues. The CDR3 sequence: CASSTAGTSSNYGYTF. In nucleotides, the CDR3 is TGTGCCAGTAGCACCGCCGGGACATCATCCAACTATGGCTACACCTTC.

This chain joins TRBV2 and TRBJ1-1; D unresolved. Germline CDR1 SNHLY, CDR2 FYNNEI. The CDR3 consists of 13 residues. The CDR3 DNA sequence: TGTGCTAGCCGCCGGACGGTGAACACTGAAGCTTTCTTT. Translated: CASRRTVNTEAFF.

V usage is TRBV6-5 and J usage is TRBJ2-6; D unclear. CDR1 MNHEY and CDR2 SVGAGI come from the germline V gene. The CDR3 spans 16 residues. V lost 2 bases and J lost 0, with 8 bases in between. CDR3 sequence: CASSYHRISGANVLTF. The CDR3 region has the DNA TGTGCCAGCAGTTACCATCGGATCTCTGGGGCCAACGTCCTGACTTTC.

This clone was seen just once. V usage is TRBV7-9 and J usage is TRBJ1-5; D is unresolved. The CDR3 spans 13 residues. CDR1 and CDR2 (germline): SEHNR, FQNEAQ (reference sequence). The germline V and J ends were trimmed by 3 bases and 7 bases, with 10 bases remaining between them. CDR3 nucleotides: TGTGCCAGCAGCTTGGGTCCTGGACAGCCCCAGCATTTT. The encoded protein is CASSLGPGQPQHF.

This chain links TRBV5-5 with TRBJ2-2; D is uncertain. The CDR3 runs to 15 residues. Germline CDR1 and CDR2: SGHKS and YYEKEE (reference sequence). Trimming stripped 1 base from V and 0 bases from J, with 7 bases between. The CDR3 loop is CASSLWQANTGELFF. The CDR3 coding sequence is TGTGCCAGCAGCTTGTGGCAGGCGAACACCGGGGAGCTGTTTTTT.

A note on this clone: Different DNA sequences within this sample yield the same CDR3. J is TRBJ1-2 and V is TRBV5-1; tentatively, D is TRBD1 (6 bases). CDR1 is SGHRS, CDR2 YFSETQ, per germline. The germline V and J ends were trimmed by 4 bases and 4 bases, with 11 bases remaining between them. This CDR3 has 13 residues. The CDR3 sequence: CASSPGQPYGYTF. In DNA form, the CDR3 reads TGCGCCAGCAGCCCTGGACAGCCCTATGGCTACACCTTC.

CDR3 amino acids: CASARLAGGRETQYF. The CDR3, as DNA: TGTGCCAGCGCCCGCCTAGCGGGGGGGCGGGAGACCCAGTACTTC. The chain has TRBV2 and TRBJ2-5, with TRBD2 matching 12 bases. Germline CDR1 is SNHLY and CDR2 is FYNNEI. The CDR3 runs 15 residues. After removal of 8 bases from V and 5 bases from J, the junction contained 9 bases not matched to a gene.

The chain has TRBV5-1 and TRBJ1-1, with TRBD1 matching over 10 bases. The CDR3 has 16 amino acids. Germline values: CDR1 SGHRS, CDR2 YFSETQ. V trimming: 0 bases; J trimming: 3 bases; junction bases outside the gene matches: 5. As DNA, the CDR3 is TGCGCCAGCAGCTTGGGACTCGGGACAGGGGACACTGAAGCTTTCTTT. Its protein product is CASSLGLGTGDTEAFF.

The chain recombines TRBV6-1 with TRBJ2-7, with D possibly TRBD2 on 5 matching bases. V lost 7 bases and J lost 2, with 15 bases in between. There are 14 residues in the CDR3. Germline CDR1 reads MNHNS; CDR2 reads SASEGT. The CDR3 DNA sequence: TGTGCCAGCAACTTCCCGGGAAGGGCCTACGAGCAGTACTTC. Translating gives CASNFPGRAYEQYF.

This chain joins TRBV16 and TRBJ1-2, with 8 bases fitting TRBD1. CDR3 length: 15 amino acids. Germline CDR1 and CDR2: KGHSY and FQNENV. V shed 3 bases and J 8 bases; nucleotides not matched to a gene: 11. The CDR3 DNA reads TGTGCCAGCAGCCAGAGCAGGGGGCAGGTGAGAGGCTACACCTTC. It yields the protein CASSQSRGQVRGYTF.

The chain has TRBV30 and TRBJ2-1, with 9 bases matching TRBD2. CDR3 size: 15 residues. Trimming took 2 bases from V and 7 from J; bases not matched to a gene: 9. Per the germline V gene, CDR1 is GTSNPN and CDR2 is SVGIG (reference sequence). The CDR3 DNA sequence: TGTGCCTGGAGTCTTGGTCTAGCGGGGCGAAATGAGCAGTTCTTC. Protein sequence: CAWSLGLAGRNEQFF.

This clone has just one count. The chain couples TRBV7-8 to TRBJ2-3, with 9 bases that match TRBD2. The trim removed 1 base at V and 2 bases at J, leaving 10 bases unmatched. There are 18 residues in the CDR3. Germline lookup yields CDR1 SGHVS and CDR2 FQNEAQ. This chain's CDR3 is CASSLVSASGINTDTQYF. The CDR3, as DNA: TGTGCCAGCAGCTTAGTATCAGCTAGCGGGATAAACACAGATACGCAGTATTTT. Variable domain in full (rest from reference TRBV7-8 and TRBJ2-3): GAGVSQSPRYKVAKRGQDVALRCDPISGHVSLFWYQQALGQGPEFLTYFQNEAQLDKSGLPSDRFFAERPEGSVSTLKIQRTQQEDSAVYLCASSLVSASGINTDTQYFGPGTRLTVL.

The chain joins TRBV9 to TRBJ2-5; 15 positions agree with TRBD2. This CDR3 is 18 amino acids long. Germline trimming cut 3 bases from V and 0 bases from J; bases unmatched to any gene: 6. The germline gives CDR1 SGDLS, CDR2 YYNGEE. The CDR3 spells CASSAGLAGGNYQETQYF. The CDR3 DNA reads TGTGCCAGCAGCGCGGGACTAGCGGGGGGAAACTACCAAGAGACCCAGTACTTC. The full variable domain, completed using reference TRBV9 and TRBJ2-5, is DSGVTQTPKHLITATGQRVTLRCSPRSGDLSVYWYQQSLDQGLQFLIQYYNGEERAKGNILERFSAQQFPDLHSELNLSSLELGDSALYFCASSAGLAGGNYQETQYFGPGTRLLVL.

This rearrangement joins TRBV5-6 to TRBJ1-2; D remains ambiguous. V dropped 3 bases and J dropped 1 base, with 10 bases sitting between them. From germline, CDR1 is SGHDT and CDR2 YYEEEE. CDR3 length: 14 residues. The CDR3 loop reads CASSYRRSNYGYTF. CDR3 DNA: TGTGCCAGCAGCTACCGACGGAGTAACTATGGCTACACCTTC.

The rearrangement links TRBV11-2 to TRBJ1-1; tentative D call: TRBD1 (6 bases). Germline CDR1 SGHAT, CDR2 FQNNGV. Trimming shortened V by 5 bases and J by 7 bases, and 17 bases separated the two germline ends. There are 14 residues in the CDR3. CDR3 loop: CASSTGDTVGEAFF. The DNA for the CDR3 is TGTGCCAGCAGCACTGGGGACACAGTAGGTGAAGCTTTCTTT. Full variable domain (outside the CDR3, taken from reference TRBV11-2 and TRBJ1-1): EAGVAQSPRYKIIEKRQSVAFWCNPISGHATLYWYQQILGQGPKLLIQFQNNGVVDDSQLPKDRFSAERLKGVDSTLKIQPAKLEDSAVYLCASSTGDTVGEAFFGQGTRLTVV.

The rearrangement uses TRBV6-5 and TRBJ2-3, with 8 positions matching TRBD2. J lost 4 bases, V lost 6 bases, and 3 bases had no gene match. From germline, CDR1 is MNHEY and CDR2 SVGAGI. The length of the CDR3 is 13 residues. Written as DNA, the CDR3 is TGTGCCAGCAGACCCGGGGGGGCAGATACGCAGTATTTT. Its protein is CASRPGGADTQYF.

The V and J genes are TRBV6-5 and TRBJ1-4; a possible D gene is TRBD1 (5 bases). The CDR3 extends over 13 amino acids. Germline V gives CDR1 MNHEY, CDR2 SVGAGI. Trimming removed 5 bases from V and 10 bases from J, with 14 bases in between. CDR3 in amino acids: CASSAAPGTKLFF. CDR3 bases: TGTGCCAGCAGTGCCGCCCCCGGGACAAAACTGTTTTTT.

CDR3 sequence reads: CASSREGIVGDTQYF. The CDR3 DNA sequence: TGTGCCAGCAGCCGCGAGGGGATAGTAGGAGATACGCAGTATTTT. This sequence joins TRBV28 and TRBJ2-3; D is tentatively TRBD1 or TRBD2 (5 bases each). From germline, CDR1 is MDHEN and CDR2 SYDVKM. There are 15 residues in the CDR3. The V and J ends lost 6 bases and 5 bases respectively, with 18 bases between them.

This chain uses TRBV19 with TRBJ1-6; no definite D call. With 4 bases removed from V and 9 bases from J, the gap between germline ends came to 13 bases. From germline, CDR1 is LNHDA and CDR2 SQIVND (reference sequence). The CDR3 length is 14 residues. Written as DNA, the CDR3 is TGTGCCAGTAGTACCCCCGCGGAGGGTTCACCCCTCCACTTT. It translates to CASSTPAEGSPLHF. The full variable domain, with the rest looked up from reference TRBV19 and TRBJ1-6, is DGGITQSPKYLFRKEGQNVTLSCEQNLNHDAMYWYRQDPGQGLRLIYYSQIVNDFQKGDIAEGYSVSREKKESFPLTVTSAQKNPTAFYLCASSTPAEGSPLHFGNGTRLTVT.

V and J are TRBV6-5 and TRBJ2-1, with D perhaps assigned TRBD1 or TRBD2 (5 bases each). Trimming cost V 2 bases and J 8 bases, with 13 bases left between them. The germline V gene has CDR1 MNHEY and CDR2 SVGAGI. This CDR3 region has 14 residues. The CDR3 coding sequence is TGTGCCAGCAGTTACGTGGGGGTACGGGATGAGCAGTTCTTC. As protein: CASSYVGVRDEQFF.

V usage is TRBV6-6 and J usage is TRBJ2-3, with D perhaps TRBD2 (5 bases). With 0 bases removed from V and 4 bases from J, the gap between germline ends came to 11 bases. The CDR3 loop spans 15 amino acids. Per the germline V gene, CDR1 is MNHNY and CDR2 is SVGAGI (reference sequence). The CDR3 is CASSYSASRADTQYF. As DNA, the CDR3 is TGTGCCAGCAGTTACTCGGCTAGCCGAGCAGATACGCAGTATTTT.